Following are 28 T cell receptor beta chains from one sample sequenced in a study of cytomegalovirus exposure and HLA in healthy donors. Use of 60 Vbeta and 13 Jbeta primers characterized the PCR. The repertoire was sequenced with immunoSEQ multiplex PCR; TCRdb's copy has only in-frame clones and lacks some. The sample has about 210,000 clones, roughly 80% seen once; the top ten hold 2.9%. The specimen was PBMCs. These receptors were taken from a man younger than 40 in good health and CMV-seronegative.

The chain is built from TRBV4-1 and TRBJ2-3; 8 positions agree with TRBD2. V was clipped by 0 bases and J by 2 bases; unmatched bases: 4. CDR1 is MGHRA, CDR2 YSYEKL, per germline. The CDR3 runs to 16 residues. CDR3 DNA sequence: TGCGCCAGCAGCCAAGACGAGCGGGGGTTCACAGATACGCAGTATTTT. It is translated as CASSQDERGFTDTQYF.

Notes on this clone: A read error is likely, as this CDR3 ends without the conserved phenylalanine or tryptophan. The DNA is omitted, as the CDR3 cannot be located on it reliably, and the CDR3 follows TCRdb's listing. J is TRBJ1-1 and V is TRBV6-5. CDR1 MNHEY and CDR2 SVGAGI come from the germline V gene. The CDR3 comprises 8 residues, both ends counted. This CDR3 reads CASSIRSV.

This chain connects TRBV21-1 to TRBJ2-1; the listed D gene, TRBD2, was not tested against the DNA. TRBV21-1 counts as a pseudogene. This CDR3 has 17 amino acids. The CDR3 sequence: CASSKYSLAGGPGEQFF. For the CDR3, the DNA is TGTGCCAGCAGCAAATATTCGCTAGCGGGGGGGCCGGGTGAGCAGTTCTTC.

The chain has TRBV5-6 and TRBJ1-1; maybe TRBD1 (5 bases). V was trimmed by 9 bases and J by 1 base, leaving 16 bases between them. The germline CDR1 and CDR2 sequences are SGHDT and YYEEEE. This CDR3 is built from 14 residues. The CDR3 DNA sequence: TGTGCCACCGATTCCCTACAGGAGAACACTGAAGCTTTCTTT. Residues: CATDSLQENTEAFF.

The chain uses TRBV27 and TRBJ1-5; D might be TRBD1 (6 bases). This CDR3 contains 14 residues. The germline V gene encodes CDR1 MNHEY and CDR2 SMNVEV (reference sequence). Between the trimmed V and J ends, which lost 5 bases and 7 bases, there was a span of 15 bases. The CDR3 coding sequence is TGTGCCAGCAGTATACAGGGATTCGGCCAGCCCCAGCATTTT. It is translated as CASSIQGFGQPQHF.

This clone was seen once. The rearrangement links TRBV20-1 to TRBJ1-1; 7 nucleotides agree with TRBD1. The CDR3 loop spans 11 amino acids. Germline V lookup: CDR1 DFQATT, CDR2 SNEGSKA (reference sequence). The CDR3 is CKEGANTEAFF. CDR3 bases: TGCAAAGAGGGGGCTAACACTGAAGCTTTCTTT.

This sequence joins TRBV19 and TRBJ2-7; 7 bases fit TRBD1. Germline V gives CDR1 LNHDA, CDR2 SQIVND (reference sequence). This CDR3 comprises 16 residues. Trimming removed 4 bases from V and 2 bases from J; junction bases left unmatched: 11. CDR3 DNA sequence: TGTGCCAGTAGTAAAAACCCGGGACAGCCTCCCTACGAGCAGTACTTC. Protein product: CASSKNPGQPPYEQYF.

The chain employs TRBV7-9 and TRBJ2-2; a possible D gene is TRBD2 (6 bases). The CDR3 spans 14 residues. Germline V gives CDR1 SEHNR, CDR2 FQNEAQ (reference sequence). Trimming removed 8 bases from V and 2 bases from J, with 12 bases in between. The CDR3 DNA follows: TGTGCCAGCCTCGGGGGTGCTAACACCGGGGAGCTGTTTTTT. Translated: CASLGGANTGELFF.

This rearrangement joins TRBV5-1 to TRBJ2-2; D is unclear. Trimming left V 0 bases short and J 7 bases short, with 10 bases between. The CDR3 totals 14 residues. CDR1 SGHRS and CDR2 YFSETQ come from the germline V gene. CDR3 DNA sequence: TGCGCCAGCAGCTTGGACGCGGCAGTCGGGGAGCTGTTTTTT. It codes for CASSLDAAVGELFF.

The count of this clone is one. The chain carries TRBV6-5 and TRBJ2-3; 9 bases align to TRBD2. This CDR3 contains 12 residues. The germline gives CDR1 MNHEY, CDR2 SVGAGI. V gave up 6 bases and J gave up 5 bases; unmatched junction bases: 0. This CDR3 is CASRRGGDTQYF. The CDR3 region has the DNA TGTGCCAGCAGGCGGGGGGGAGATACGCAGTATTTT.

This clone was counted between two and nine times. The V and J genes are TRBV27 and TRBJ2-7; TRBD1 is a possible D gene (6 bases). Trimming removed 3 bases from V and 5 bases from J, with 11 bases in between. This CDR3 spans 13 amino acids. Germline CDR1 MNHEY, CDR2 SMNVEV (reference sequence). The CDR3: CASSLQGNHEQYF. In DNA, the CDR3 is TGTGCCAGCAGTTTGCAGGGGAACCACGAGCAGTACTTC.

As concerns this clone: The junction shows a germline mismatch at one end, possibly a read error. The same CDR3 arises from other DNA sequences in this sample as well. V gene TRBV6-1 combines with J gene TRBJ1-6, with a possible D match to TRBD1 (6 bases). The germline V gene has CDR1 MNHNS and CDR2 SASEGT. This CDR3 comprises 14 residues. The chain's CDR3 is CASRGGAYNSPLHF. Written as DNA, the CDR3 is TGCGCCAGCAGGGGAGGCGCCTATAATTCACCCCTCCACTTT.

V is TRBV18 and J is TRBJ2-3; D may be TRBD1 (7 bases). Per germline, CDR1 KGHSH and CDR2 LQKENI. V lost 3 bases, J lost 6 bases, and 16 bases lay in between. The CDR3 loop spans 15 amino acids. In DNA, the CDR3 is TGTGCCAGCTCACCTCAGGGGGGACCCCCGGATACGCAGTATTTT. This sequence encodes CASSPQGGPPDTQYF. Drawing the rest from reference TRBV18 and TRBJ2-3, the complete variable domain is NAGVMQNPRHLVRRRGQEARLRCSPMKGHSHVYWYRQLPEEGLKFMVYLQKENIIDESGMPKERFSAEFPKEGPSILRIQQVVRGDSAAYFCASSPQGGPPDTQYFGPGTRLTVL.

The chain recombines TRBV7-3 with TRBJ2-1; D is unclear. V was shortened by 1 base and J by 0 bases, with 7 bases between the two germline ends. The CDR3 is 15 amino acids. CDR1 is SGHTA and CDR2 is FQGTGA in the germline V gene. The CDR3: CASSLRRSSYNEQFF. Here the CDR3 DNA reads TGTGCCAGCAGCTTAAGGAGAAGCTCCTACAATGAGCAGTTCTTC. Full variable domain (remainder filled in from reference TRBV7-3 and TRBJ2-1): GAGVSQTPSNKVTEKGKYVELRCDPISGHTALYWYRQSLGQGPEFLIYFQGTGAADDSGLPNDRFFAVRPEGSVSTLKIQRTERGDSAVYLCASSLRRSSYNEQFFGPGTRLTVL.

This rearrangement joins TRBV27 to TRBJ2-3; D gene unclear. The length of the CDR3 is 16 residues. V was clipped by 0 bases and J by 5 bases, with 15 bases between them. Germline V gene data show CDR1 as MNHEY and CDR2 as SMNVEV (reference sequence). CDR3 amino acids: CASSLSAGLSGDTQYF. Written as DNA, the CDR3 is TGTGCCAGCAGTTTATCGGCAGGCCTTTCAGGAGATACGCAGTATTTT.

The J gene is TRBJ2-7, the V gene TRBV7-8; D call uncertain. This CDR3 spans 15 amino acids. Germline V CDR1 and CDR2: SGHVS, FQNEAQ. The V end lost 1 base, the J end lost 1 base, and 11 bases lay between the germline ends. The CDR3 is CASSLEEARSYEQYF. Written as DNA, the CDR3 is TGTGCCAGCAGCTTAGAAGAGGCCAGATCCTACGAGCAGTACTTC.

This clone has a single count. V is TRBV9 and J is TRBJ2-5, with D unclear. The CDR3 length is 14 residues. Trimming shortened V by 4 bases and J by 1 base, and 11 bases separated the two germline ends. Germline CDR1 is SGDLS and CDR2 is YYNGEE. In nucleotides, the CDR3 is TGTGCCAGCAGCCCTCACTACACCCAAGAGACCCAGTACTTC. Translated: CASSPHYTQETQYF.

The chain employs TRBV28 and TRBJ2-7; D ambiguous. V was trimmed by 2 bases and J by 4 bases, leaving 6 bases between them. CDR3 length equals 12 residues. In germline, CDR1 is MDHEN, CDR2 SYDVKM. CDR3 protein: CASSLGEYEQYF. In DNA, the CDR3 is TGTGCCAGCAGTTTAGGAGAGTACGAGCAGTACTTC.

J is TRBJ2-7 and V is TRBV18; D is possibly TRBD1 (6 bases). Germline CDR1 is KGHSH and CDR2 is LQKENI. V shed 3 bases and J shed 3 bases, with 9 bases lying between them. The CDR3 runs to 13 residues. CDR3: CASSPDRNYEQYF. CDR3 DNA: TGTGCCAGCTCACCGGACAGAAACTACGAGCAGTACTTC. Full variable domain (rest looked up from reference TRBV18 and TRBJ2-7): NAGVMQNPRHLVRRRGQEARLRCSPMKGHSHVYWYRQLPEEGLKFMVYLQKENIIDESGMPKERFSAEFPKEGPSILRIQQVVRGDSAAYFCASSPDRNYEQYFGPGTRLTVT.

This chain joins TRBV20-1 and TRBJ2-1, with D maybe TRBD1 (5 bases). This CDR3 has 11 amino acids. Germline V gives CDR1 DFQATT, CDR2 SNEGSKA (reference sequence). Trimming left V 6 bases short and J 9 bases short, with 12 bases between. In DNA form, the CDR3 reads TGCAGTGCCGTTAGGGGCGGTGAGCAGTTCTTC. This codes for CSAVRGGEQFF.

The chain's CDR3 is CASSLTGGSPNEQYF. The CDR3 DNA reads as TGTGCCAGCAGCTTGACAGGGGGTTCCCCAAACGAGCAGTACTTC. The V and J genes are TRBV7-2 and TRBJ2-7, with 9 bases that match TRBD1. The CDR3 is made up of 15 amino acids. Per germline, CDR1 SGHTA and CDR2 FQGNSA. Germline trimming cut 3 bases from V and 5 bases from J; bases unmatched to any gene: 8.

This clone was detected only a few times. This chain links TRBV4-1 with TRBJ1-1, with 9 bases fitting TRBD1. V dropped 4 bases and J dropped 1; count of bases not matched to a gene: 1. Germline CDR1 reads MGHRA; CDR2 reads YSYEKL. This CDR3 has 14 residues. CDR3 sequence (DNA): TGCGCCAGCAGCCGGGACAGGGCGAACACTGAAGCTTTCTTT. This translates into CASSRDRANTEAFF.

V usage is TRBV5-1 and J usage is TRBJ2-5, with 8 bases fitting TRBD2. J lost 1 base, V lost 0 bases, and 5 bases had no gene match. This CDR3 spans 16 amino acids. Germline V lookup: CDR1 SGHRS, CDR2 YFSETQ. This CDR3 reads CASSLVVGGGQETQYF. CDR3 bases: TGCGCCAGCAGCTTGGTTGTCGGGGGGGGCCAAGAGACCCAGTACTTC.

This clone has only one observation. J is TRBJ1-1 and V is TRBV7-8; no firm D call. The CDR3 has 15 amino acids. The germline V gene has CDR1 SGHVS and CDR2 FQNEAQ. The germline V and J ends were trimmed by 6 bases and 1 base, with 15 bases remaining between them. The CDR3 reads CASSQVELSNTEAFF. For the CDR3, the DNA is TGTGCCAGCAGTCAAGTCGAGCTCTCGAACACTGAAGCTTTCTTT.

This clone was detected a few times. The rearrangement uses TRBV7-6 and TRBJ2-5; tentative D call: TRBD2 (5 bases). The end of the DNA fits TRBJ2-7 better, so the J call may be wrong. CDR3 length: 15 amino acids. CDR1 SGHVS and CDR2 FNYEAQ come from the germline V gene. The CDR3 spells CASSPGLLLSYEQYF. The DNA of the CDR3 is TGTGCCAGCAGCCCCGGACTGTTACTGTCCTACGAGCAGTACTTC.

The V gene is TRBV7-9, the J gene TRBJ2-3, with 8 positions matching TRBD1. Germline V gene sequence: CDR1 SEHNR, CDR2 FQNEAQ (reference sequence). Trimming cost V 2 bases and J 3 bases; bases outside gene matches: 4. CDR3 length: 15 residues. The CDR3 nucleotides are TGTGCCAGCAGCTTACTCAGGGGGCGTACAGATACGCAGTATTTT. It yields the protein CASSLLRGRTDTQYF.

CDR3 residues: CASSLGGSTNEKLFF. CDR3 in DNA: TGTGCCAGCAGTTTGGGAGGGAGCACTAATGAAAAACTGTTTTTT. This chain links TRBV28 with TRBJ1-4; unclear D gene. V was cut by 3 bases and J by 2 bases, with 10 bases left in between. The germline V gene encodes CDR1 MDHEN and CDR2 SYDVKM. The CDR3 covers 15 residues. The full variable domain, its missing parts supplied by reference TRBV28 and TRBJ1-4, is DVKVTQSSRYLVKRTGEKVFLECVQDMDHENMFWYRQDPGLGLRLIYFSYDVKMKEKGDIPEGYSVSREKKERFSLILESASTNQTSMYLCASSLGGSTNEKLFFGSGTQLSVL.

The gene calls are TRBV6-5 and TRBJ2-7; TRBD2 might be the D (5 bases). V was shortened by 2 bases and J by 6 bases, with 17 bases between the two germline ends. The CDR3 runs 15 residues. Per the germline V gene, CDR1 is MNHEY and CDR2 is SVGAGI. The CDR3 loop is CASSYTRAGSGEQYF. The CDR3 nucleotides read TGTGCCAGCAGTTACACTAGGGCAGGATCGGGCGAGCAGTACTTC.